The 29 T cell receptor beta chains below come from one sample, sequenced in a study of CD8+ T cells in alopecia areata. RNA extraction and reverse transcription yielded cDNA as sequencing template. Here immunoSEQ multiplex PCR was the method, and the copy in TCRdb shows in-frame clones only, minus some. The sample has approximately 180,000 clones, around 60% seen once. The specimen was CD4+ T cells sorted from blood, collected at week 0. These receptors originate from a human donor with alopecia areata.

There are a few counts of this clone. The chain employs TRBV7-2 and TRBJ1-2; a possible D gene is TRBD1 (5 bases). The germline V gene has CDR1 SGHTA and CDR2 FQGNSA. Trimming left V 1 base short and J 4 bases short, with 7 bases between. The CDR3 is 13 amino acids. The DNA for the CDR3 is TGTGCCAGCAGCTTAGGGGACCCCTATGGCTACACCTTC. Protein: CASSLGDPYGYTF.

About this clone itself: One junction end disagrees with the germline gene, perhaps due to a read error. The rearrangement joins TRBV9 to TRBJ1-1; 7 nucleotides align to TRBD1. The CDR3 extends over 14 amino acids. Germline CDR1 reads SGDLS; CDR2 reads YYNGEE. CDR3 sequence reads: CASSAEIRDSEAFF. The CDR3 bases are TGTGCCAGCAGCGCGGAAATCCGGGACAGTGAAGCTTTTTTT.

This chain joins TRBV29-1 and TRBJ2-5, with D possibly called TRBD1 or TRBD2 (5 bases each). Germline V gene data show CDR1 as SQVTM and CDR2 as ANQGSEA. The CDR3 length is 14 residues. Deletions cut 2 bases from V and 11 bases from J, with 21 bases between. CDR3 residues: CSVEMGRTGTMQYF. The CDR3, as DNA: TGCAGCGTTGAAATGGGGCGGACGGGAACTATGCAGTACTTC.

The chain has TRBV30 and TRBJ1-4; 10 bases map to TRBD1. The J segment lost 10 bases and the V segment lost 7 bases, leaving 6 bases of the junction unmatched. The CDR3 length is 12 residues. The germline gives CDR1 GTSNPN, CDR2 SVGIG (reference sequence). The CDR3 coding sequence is TGTGCCTTTCGACAGGGGGCTGGAAAACTGTTTTTT. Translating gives CAFRQGAGKLFF.

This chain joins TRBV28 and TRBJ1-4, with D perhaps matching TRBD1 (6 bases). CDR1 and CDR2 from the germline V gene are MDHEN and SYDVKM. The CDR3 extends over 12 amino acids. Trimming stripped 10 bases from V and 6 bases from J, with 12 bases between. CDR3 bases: TGTGCCACCACAGCAGGGGATGAAAAACTGTTTTTT. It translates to CATTAGDEKLFF.

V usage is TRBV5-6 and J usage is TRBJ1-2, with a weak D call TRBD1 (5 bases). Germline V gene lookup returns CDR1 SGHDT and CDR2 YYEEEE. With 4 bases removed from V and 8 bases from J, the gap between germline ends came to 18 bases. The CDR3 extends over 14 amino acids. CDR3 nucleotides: TGTGCCAGCAGCACGTTGGGACCGACTGCAGGCTACACCTTC. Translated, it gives CASSTLGPTAGYTF.

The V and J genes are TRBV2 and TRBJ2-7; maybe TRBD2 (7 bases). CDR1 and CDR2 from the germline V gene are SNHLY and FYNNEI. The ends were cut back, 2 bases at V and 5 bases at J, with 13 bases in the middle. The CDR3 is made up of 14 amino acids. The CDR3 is CASSERGGLHEQYF. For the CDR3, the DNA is TGTGCCAGCAGTGAAAGAGGGGGACTACACGAGCAGTACTTC.

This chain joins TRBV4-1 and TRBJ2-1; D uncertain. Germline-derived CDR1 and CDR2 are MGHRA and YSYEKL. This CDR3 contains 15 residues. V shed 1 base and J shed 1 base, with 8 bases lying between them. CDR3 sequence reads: CASSQVSLSYNEQFF. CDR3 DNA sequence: TGCGCCAGCAGCCAAGTTAGCTTGTCCTACAATGAGCAGTTCTTC.

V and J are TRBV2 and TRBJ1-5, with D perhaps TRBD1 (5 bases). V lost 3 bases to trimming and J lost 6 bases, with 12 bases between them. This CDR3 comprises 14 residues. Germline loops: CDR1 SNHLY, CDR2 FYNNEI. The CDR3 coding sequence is TGTGCCAGCAGTGAGTATAGGGGCTTTCAGCCCCAGCATTTT. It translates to CASSEYRGFQPQHF.

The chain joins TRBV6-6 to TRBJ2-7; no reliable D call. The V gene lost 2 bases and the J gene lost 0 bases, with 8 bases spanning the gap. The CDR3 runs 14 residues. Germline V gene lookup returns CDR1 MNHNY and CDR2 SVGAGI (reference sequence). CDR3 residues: CASSYGQLSYEQYF. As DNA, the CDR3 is TGTGCCAGCAGTTACGGGCAACTCTCCTACGAGCAGTACTTC.

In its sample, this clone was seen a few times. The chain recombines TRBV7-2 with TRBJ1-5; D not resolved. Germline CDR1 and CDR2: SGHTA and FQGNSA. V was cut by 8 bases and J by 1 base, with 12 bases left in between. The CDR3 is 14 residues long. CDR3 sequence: CASRLGSSNQPQHF. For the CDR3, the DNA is TGTGCCAGCCGACTGGGGTCGAGCAATCAGCCCCAGCATTTT.

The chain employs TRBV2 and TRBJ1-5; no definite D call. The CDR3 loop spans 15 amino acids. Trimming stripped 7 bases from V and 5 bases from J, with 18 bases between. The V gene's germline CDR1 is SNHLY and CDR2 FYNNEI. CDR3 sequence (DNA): TGTGCCAGCAAAGATAACCGGGAGTATGATCAGCCCCAGCATTTT. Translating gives CASKDNREYDQPQHF.

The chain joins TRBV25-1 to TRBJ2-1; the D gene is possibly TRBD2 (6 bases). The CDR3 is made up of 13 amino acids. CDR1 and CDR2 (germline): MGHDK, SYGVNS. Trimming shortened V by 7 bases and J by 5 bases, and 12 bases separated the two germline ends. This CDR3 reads CASTDGGDNEQFF. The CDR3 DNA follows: TGTGCCAGCACGGACGGGGGTGACAATGAGCAGTTCTTC.

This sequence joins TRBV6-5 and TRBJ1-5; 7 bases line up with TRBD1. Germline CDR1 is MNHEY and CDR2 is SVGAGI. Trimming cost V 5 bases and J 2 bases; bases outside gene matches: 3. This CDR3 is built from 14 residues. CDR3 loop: CASSTGVGNQPQHF. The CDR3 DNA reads TGTGCCAGCAGTACAGGGGTGGGCAATCAGCCCCAGCATTTT.

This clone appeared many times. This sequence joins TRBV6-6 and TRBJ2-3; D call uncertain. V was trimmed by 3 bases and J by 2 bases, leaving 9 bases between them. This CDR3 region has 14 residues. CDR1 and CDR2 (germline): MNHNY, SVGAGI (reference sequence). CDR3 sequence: CASSYEHLTDTQYF. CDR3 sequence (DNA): TGTGCCAGCAGTTATGAACACCTCACAGATACGCAGTATTTT.

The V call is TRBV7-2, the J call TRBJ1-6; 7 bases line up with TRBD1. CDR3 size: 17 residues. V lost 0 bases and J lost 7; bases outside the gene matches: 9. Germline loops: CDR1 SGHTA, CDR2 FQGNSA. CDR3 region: CASSLAVRTGPNSPLHF. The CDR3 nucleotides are TGTGCCAGCAGCTTAGCCGTCCGGACAGGCCCCAATTCACCCCTCCACTTT.

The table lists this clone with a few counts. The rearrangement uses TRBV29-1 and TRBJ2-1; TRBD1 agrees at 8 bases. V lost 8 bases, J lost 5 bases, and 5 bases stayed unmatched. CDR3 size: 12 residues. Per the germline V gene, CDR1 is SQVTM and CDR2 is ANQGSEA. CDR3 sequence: CSLGQGHNEQFF. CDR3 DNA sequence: TGCAGCCTAGGACAGGGCCACAATGAGCAGTTCTTC.

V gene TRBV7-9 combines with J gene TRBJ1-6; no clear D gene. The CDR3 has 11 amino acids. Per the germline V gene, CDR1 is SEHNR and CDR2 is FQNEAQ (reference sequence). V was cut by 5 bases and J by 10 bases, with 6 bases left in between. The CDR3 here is CASSPESPLHF. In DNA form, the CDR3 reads TGTGCCAGCAGCCCCGAGTCACCCCTCCACTTT.

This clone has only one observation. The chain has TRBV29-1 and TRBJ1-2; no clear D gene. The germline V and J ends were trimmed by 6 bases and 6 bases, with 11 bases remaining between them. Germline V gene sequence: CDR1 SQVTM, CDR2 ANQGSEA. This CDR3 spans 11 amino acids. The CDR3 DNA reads TGCAGCGTACGAGGGATCGATGGCTACACCTTC. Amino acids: CSVRGIDGYTF.

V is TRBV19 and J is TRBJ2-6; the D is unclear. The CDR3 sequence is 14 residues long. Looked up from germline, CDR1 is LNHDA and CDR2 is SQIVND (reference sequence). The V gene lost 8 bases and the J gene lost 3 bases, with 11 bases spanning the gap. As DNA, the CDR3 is TGTGCCAGTCTCACTTTAGGTGGGGCCAACGTCCTGACTTTC. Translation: CASLTLGGANVLTF.

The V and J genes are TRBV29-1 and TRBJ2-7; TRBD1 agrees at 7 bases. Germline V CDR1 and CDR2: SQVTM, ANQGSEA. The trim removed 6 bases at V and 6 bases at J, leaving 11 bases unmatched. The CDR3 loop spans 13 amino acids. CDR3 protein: CSVARQGRPEQYF. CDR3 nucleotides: TGCAGCGTCGCTCGACAGGGACGGCCCGAGCAGTACTTC.

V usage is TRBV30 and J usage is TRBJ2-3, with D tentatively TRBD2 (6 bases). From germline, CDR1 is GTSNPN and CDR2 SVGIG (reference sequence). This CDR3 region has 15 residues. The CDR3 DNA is TGTGCGGCGGAGACCCTAGCGAGGAGCACAGATACGCAGTATTTT. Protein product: CAAETLARSTDTQYF.

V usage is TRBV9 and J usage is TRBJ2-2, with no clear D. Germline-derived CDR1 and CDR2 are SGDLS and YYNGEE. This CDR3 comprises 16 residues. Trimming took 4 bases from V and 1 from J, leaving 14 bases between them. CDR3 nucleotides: TGTGCCAGCAGCCTAAGCCTCCACGGGAACACCGGGGAGCTGTTTTTT. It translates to CASSLSLHGNTGELFF.

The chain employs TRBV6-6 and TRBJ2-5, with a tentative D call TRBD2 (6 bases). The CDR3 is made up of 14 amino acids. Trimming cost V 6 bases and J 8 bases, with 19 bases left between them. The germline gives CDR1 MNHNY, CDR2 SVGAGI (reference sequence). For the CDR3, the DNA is TGTGCCAGCAGCCCCGGGACTGCGCAGGGAACCCAGTACTTC. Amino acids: CASSPGTAQGTQYF.

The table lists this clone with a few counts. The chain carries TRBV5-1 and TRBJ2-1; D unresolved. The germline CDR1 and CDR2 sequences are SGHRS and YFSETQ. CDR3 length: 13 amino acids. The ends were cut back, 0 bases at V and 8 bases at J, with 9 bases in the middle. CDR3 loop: CASSLGLIDEQFF. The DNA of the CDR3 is TGCGCCAGCAGCTTGGGGCTCATCGATGAGCAGTTCTTC.

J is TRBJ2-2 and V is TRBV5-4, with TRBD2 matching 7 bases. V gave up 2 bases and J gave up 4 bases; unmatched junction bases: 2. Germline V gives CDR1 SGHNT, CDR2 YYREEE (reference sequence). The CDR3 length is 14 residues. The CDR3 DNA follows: TGTGCCAGCAGCTTATCGGGGGGCACCGGGGAGCTGTTTTTT. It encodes CASSLSGGTGELFF. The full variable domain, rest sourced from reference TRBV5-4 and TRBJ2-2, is ETGVTQSPTHLIKTRGQQVTLRCSSQSGHNTVSWYQQALGQGPQFIFQYYREEENGRGNFPPRFSGLQFPNYSSELNVNALELDDSALYLCASSLSGGTGELFFGEGSRLTVL.

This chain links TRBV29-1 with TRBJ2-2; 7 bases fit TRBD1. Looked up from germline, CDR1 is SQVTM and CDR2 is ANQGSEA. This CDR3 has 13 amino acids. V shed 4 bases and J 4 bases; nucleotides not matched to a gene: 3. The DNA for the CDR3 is TGCAGCGTTGGACACAGGGGCACCGGGGAGCTGTTTTTT. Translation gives CSVGHRGTGELFF.

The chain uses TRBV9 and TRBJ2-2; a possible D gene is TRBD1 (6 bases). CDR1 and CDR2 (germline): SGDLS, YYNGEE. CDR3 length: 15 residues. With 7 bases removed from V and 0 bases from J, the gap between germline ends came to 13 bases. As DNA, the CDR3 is TGTGCCAGCCGCGCAGGACAGACGAACACCGGGGAGCTGTTTTTT. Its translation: CASRAGQTNTGELFF.

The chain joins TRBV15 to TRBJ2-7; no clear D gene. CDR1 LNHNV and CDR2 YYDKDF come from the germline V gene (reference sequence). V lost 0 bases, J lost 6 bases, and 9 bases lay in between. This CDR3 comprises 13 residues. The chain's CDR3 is CATSRDFKAEQYF. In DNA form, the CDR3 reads TGTGCCACCAGCAGAGATTTTAAGGCCGAGCAGTACTTC.